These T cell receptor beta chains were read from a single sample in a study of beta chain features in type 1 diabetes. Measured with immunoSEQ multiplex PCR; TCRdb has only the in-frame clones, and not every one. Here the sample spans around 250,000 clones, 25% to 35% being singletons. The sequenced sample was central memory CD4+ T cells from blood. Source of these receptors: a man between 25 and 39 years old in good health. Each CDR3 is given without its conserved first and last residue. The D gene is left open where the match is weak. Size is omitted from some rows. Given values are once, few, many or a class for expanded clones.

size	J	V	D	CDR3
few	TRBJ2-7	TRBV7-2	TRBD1	ASSARTGGSYEQY
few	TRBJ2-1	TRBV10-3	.	AISESKGTPNEQF
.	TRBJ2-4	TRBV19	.	ASSISQENIQY
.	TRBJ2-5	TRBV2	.	ASSGVGETQY
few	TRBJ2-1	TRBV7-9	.	ASSLEIDNEQF
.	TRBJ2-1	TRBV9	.	ASSASGGSYNEQF
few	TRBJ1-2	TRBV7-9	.	ASSFVKLYYGYT
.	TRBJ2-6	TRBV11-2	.	ASSLVSGANVLT
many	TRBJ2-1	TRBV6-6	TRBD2	ASSPGTSGGDEQF
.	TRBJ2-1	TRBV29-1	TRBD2	SAGTSGTGRNEQF
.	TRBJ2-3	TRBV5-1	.	ASSLDTASTDTQY
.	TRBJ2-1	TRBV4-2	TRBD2	ASSQSVIAGGPQSYEQF
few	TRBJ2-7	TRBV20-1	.	SAREYEQY
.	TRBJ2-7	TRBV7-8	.	ASSLYSTGASPYEQY
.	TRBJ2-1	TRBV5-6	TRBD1	ASSLRGQGDNEQF
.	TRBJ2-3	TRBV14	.	ASSQTTGALTDTQY
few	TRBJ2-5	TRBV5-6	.	ASSLGEPQQY
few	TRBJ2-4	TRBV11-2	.	ASSSPRGELEKNIQY
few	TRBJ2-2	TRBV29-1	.	SGGGGATNTGELF
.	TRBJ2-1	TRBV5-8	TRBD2	ASSTTGTSGMYNEQF
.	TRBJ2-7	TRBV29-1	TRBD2	SVVLAGRYEQY
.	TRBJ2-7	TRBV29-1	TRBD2	SAGTRADEQY
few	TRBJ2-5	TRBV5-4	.	ASSYREETQY
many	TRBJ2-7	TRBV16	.	ASSQLRQTYEQY
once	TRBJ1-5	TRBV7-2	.	ASSPEGRQPQH
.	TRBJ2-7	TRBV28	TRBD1	ASGKGQSYEQY
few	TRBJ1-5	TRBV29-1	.	SVRDSHDQPQH